The T cell receptor (beta chain) under discussion was sequenced for a study of T cell responses to AZD1222 COVID-19 vaccine. This clone has only a few counts. Profiling relied on immunoSEQ multiplex PCR, and the TCRdb table lists in-frame clones only, not all of them. The table lists roughly 91,000 clones, roughly nine tenths of them singletons. Per the germline V gene, CDR1 is SGDLS and CDR2 is YYNGEE. J lost 10 bases, V lost 4 bases, and 8 bases had no gene match. CDR3 size: 14 residues. The chain links TRBV9 to TRBJ1-6; TRBD1 matches 7 bases. The TCR originated in an adult in good health. Sequences were derived from peripheral blood, sampled on day 0 of AZD1222 vaccination. CDR3 loop: CASSPRQGPSPLHF. In DNA, the CDR3 is TGTGCCAGCAGCCCCCGACAGGGCCCCTCACCCCTCCACTTT.